Following are 15 T cell receptor beta chains from one sample sequenced in a study of blood T cells in healthy people across ages. The authors ran a second PCR of 7 to 11 cycles using a sample-barcoded 5' primer and a J-beta primer mix. TCRdb recomputed calls from the 5' RACE reads with MiXCR, one row per CDR3 protein. The sample consists of some 1,800,000 distinct CDR3 sequences, 39% of them appearing once. Sequenced input: blood. These receptors originate from a human donor in good health.

As concerns this clonotype: At one end the junction does not follow the germline gene, possibly because of a read error. As DNA, the CDR3 is TGTGCCTGCAGCCCCCGACATACGCAGTATTTT. Translating gives CACSPRHTQYF. V is TRBV13 and J is TRBJ2-3; D gene ambiguous. The CDR3 contains 11 residues. Per the germline V gene, CDR1 is PRHDT and CDR2 is FYEKMQ (reference sequence).

This chain links TRBV4-2 with TRBJ2-5; 7 positions agree with TRBD2. This CDR3 spans 15 amino acids. In germline, CDR1 is LGHNA, CDR2 YNFKEQ. Trimming removed 4 bases from V and 3 bases from J; junction bases left unmatched: 8. The chain's CDR3 is CASSPRGSSEETQYF. The CDR3 bases are TGTGCCAGCAGCCCGCGGGGGAGTTCAGAAGAGACCCAGTACTTC.

This clonotype appeared a few times. The V gene is TRBV12-3 or TRBV12-4, the J gene TRBJ1-5; D is uncertain. V dropped 5 bases and J dropped 10 bases, with 9 bases sitting between them. The CDR3 length is 11 residues. CDR3 protein: CASSIGGPQHF. The CDR3 nucleotides read TGTGCCAGCAGTATAGGAGGCCCCCAGCATTTT.

This clonotype was seen once. The chain carries TRBV7-9 and TRBJ1-1; D remains ambiguous. V dropped 1 base and J dropped 3 bases, with 6 bases sitting between them. The CDR3 extends over 13 amino acids. Germline lookup yields CDR1 SEHNR and CDR2 FQNEAQ (reference sequence). The chain's CDR3 is CASSLDLDTEAFF. CDR3 bases: TGTGCCAGCAGCTTAGACTTGGACACTGAAGCTTTCTTT.

This clonotype was seen a handful of times. The chain carries TRBV27 and TRBJ2-7; D unresolved. CDR1 is MNHEY and CDR2 is SMNVEV in the germline V gene (reference sequence). The ends were cut back, 6 bases at V and 2 bases at J, with 20 bases in the middle. The CDR3 runs 16 residues. The CDR3 nucleotides are TGTGCCAGCAGCACACGACAATTACCACTGACCTACGAGCAGTACTTC. Protein: CASSTRQLPLTYEQYF.

The chain is built from TRBV25-1 and TRBJ1-2; D possibly corresponds to TRBD1 (6 bases). The CDR3 sequence is 12 residues long. V dropped 8 bases and J dropped 6 bases, with 13 bases sitting between them. From germline, CDR1 is MGHDK and CDR2 SYGVNS. The CDR3 nucleotides read TGTGCCAGCCACGGGACATTTGATGGCTACACCTTC. Its translation is CASHGTFDGYTF.

V gene TRBV12-3 or TRBV12-4 combines with J gene TRBJ2-3; D ambiguous. V lost 10 bases and J 0 bases, leaving 20 bases between the germline ends. This CDR3 has 16 amino acids. For the CDR3, the DNA is TGTGCCATCAACGGCCTGCCTCCTCTTAGCACAGATACGCAGTATTTT. Its translation is CAINGLPPLSTDTQYF.

The chain uses TRBV15 and TRBJ1-5; 8 nucleotides match TRBD1. J lost 5 bases, V lost 4 bases, and 4 bases had no gene match. This CDR3 comprises 14 residues. Germline V gene lookup returns CDR1 LNHNV and CDR2 YYDKDF (reference sequence). The CDR3 DNA reads as TGTGCCACCAGCATAGACAGGGGCTATCAGCCCCAGCATTTT. Amino acids: CATSIDRGYQPQHF.

To note about this clonotype: With a much larger clone just one base away, this may be a read error. This chain links TRBV11-3 with TRBJ2-4; possibly TRBD1 for D (6 bases). The closer fit of TRBJ2-7 to the DNA end suggests the J call may be wrong. Germline CDR1 SGHNT, CDR2 YENEEA. This CDR3 region has 12 residues. The CDR3 region is CVSSFSGDEQYF. The CDR3 bases are TGTGTCAGCAGCTTCTCAGGGGACGAGCAGTACTTC.

The sample holds a few counts of this clonotype. This chain connects TRBV12-3 or TRBV12-4 to TRBJ2-1, with D maybe TRBD2 (5 bases). Trimming removed 4 bases from V and 2 bases from J, with 15 bases in between. This CDR3 is built from 16 residues. The CDR3 spells CASSSNRGSPYNEQFF. The DNA for the CDR3 is TGTGCCAGCAGTTCCAACAGAGGGAGTCCCTACAATGAGCAGTTCTTC.

V usage is TRBV7-9 and J usage is TRBJ1-4; 7 bases are shared with TRBD1. V shed 5 bases, J shed 0 bases, and the junction held 12 bases outside the gene matches. Germline assignment: CDR1 SEHNR and CDR2 FQNEAQ (reference sequence). The CDR3 contains 18 residues. CDR3 sequence reads: CASSARGGQITTNEKLFF. The CDR3 DNA sequence: TGTGCCAGCAGCGCGCGGGGGGGACAGATAACAACTAATGAAAAACTGTTTTTT.

The rearrangement uses TRBV7-2 and TRBJ1-1; TRBD1 matches at 8 bases. After removal of 6 bases from V and 10 bases from J, the junction contained 4 bases not matched to a gene. This CDR3 contains 11 residues. CDR1 is SGHTA, CDR2 FQGNSA, per germline. CDR3 sequence: CASSRTGLAFF. DNA of the CDR3: TGTGCCAGCAGTCGGACAGGGCTAGCTTTCTTT.

In DNA form, the CDR3 reads TGCAGTGCTAGGCTAGCGGGATCGCCTGGCGAGCAGTACTTC. Translating gives CSARLAGSPGEQYF. The genes are TRBV20-1 and TRBJ2-4, with TRBD2 matching 9 bases. Near its end, the DNA agrees better with TRBJ2-7, so the J call may be wrong. Looked up from germline, CDR1 is DFQATT and CDR2 is SNEGSKA (reference sequence). CDR3 length: 14 residues.

The table lists this clonotype with a few counts. This chain joins TRBV5-1 and TRBJ1-1; D gene ambiguous. V lost 1 base, J lost 5 bases, and 9 bases lay in between. The CDR3 spans 13 residues. Germline assignment: CDR1 SGHRS and CDR2 YFSETQ. CDR3: CASSLIDGTEAFF. CDR3 DNA sequence: TGCGCCAGCAGCTTGATAGATGGTACTGAAGCTTTCTTT. Based on the CDR3 plus reference TRBV5-1 and TRBJ1-1, the full variable domain is KAGVTQTPRYLIKTRGQQVTLSCSPISGHRSVSWYQQTPGQGLQFLFEYFSETQRNKGNFPGRFSGRQFSNSRSEMNVSTLELGDSALYLCASSLIDGTEAFFGQGTRLTVV.

J is TRBJ1-2 and V is TRBV12-5; the D is unclear. Germline V gene data show CDR1 as LGHNT and CDR2 as FRNRAP. Trimming cost V 4 bases and J 2 bases, with 20 bases left between them. This CDR3 has 17 residues. CDR3 nucleotide sequence: TGTGCTAGTGGTTCACCCATATTAAGGGCCCTGAACTATGGCTACACCTTC. Amino acids: CASGSPILRALNYGYTF.